This T cell receptor beta chain was captured by sequencing in a study of blood T cells in healthy people across ages. Alongside a J-beta primer mix, a sample-barcoded 5' primer served in a second PCR lasting roughly 6 to 11 cycles. TCRdb called the 5' RACE reads again in MiXCR, with one record for every CDR3 protein. The sample lists 600,000 to 900,000 distinct CDR3 sequences, roughly 26% occurring once. These same data were also listed under a study on T cells of mothers and their children.

The sample consisted of blood. The sequence was obtained from a boy aged 5-17 years in good health.

The CDR3 here is CASSLLDGRNFYGYTF. As DNA, the CDR3 is TGTGCCAGCAGCTTACTCGACGGAAGGAACTTCTATGGCTACACCTTC. The rearrangement joins TRBV7-9 to TRBJ1-2; D gene uncertain. Germline V gene lookup returns CDR1 SEHNR and CDR2 FQNEAQ (reference sequence). The CDR3 runs to 16 residues. V dropped 2 bases and J dropped 4 bases, with 17 bases sitting between them.